This TCR beta chain emerged from a study of cytomegalovirus exposure and HLA in healthy donors. CDR3 length: 15 amino acids. CDR1 is SGHRS and CDR2 is YFSETQ in the germline V gene. With 0 bases removed from V and 0 bases from J, the gap between germline ends came to 9 bases. For this clone: Within the sample, other DNA sequences also encode this same CDR3.

Primers for the PCR totalled 60 Vbeta and 13 Jbeta. Measured with immunoSEQ multiplex PCR; TCRdb has only the in-frame clones, and not every one. The table gives 60,000 to 85,000 clones; the top ten clones make up around 13% of it. The chain links TRBV5-1 to TRBJ1-1; no reliable D call. This TCR was recovered from a man aged 50 to 60 in good health and CMV-seropositive. Sequenced input: PBMCs. The CDR3 DNA reads as TGCGCCAGCAGCTTGGGGGCCAGAGTGAACACTGAAGCTTTCTTT. It translates to CASSLGARVNTEAFF. The complete variable domain, with remaining parts taken from reference TRBV5-1 and TRBJ1-1, reads KAGVTQTPRYLIKTRGQQVTLSCSPISGHRSVSWYQQTPGQGLQFLFEYFSETQRNKGNFPGRFSGRQFSNSRSEMNVSTLELGDSALYLCASSLGARVNTEAFFGQGTRLTVV.